A single sample is the source of the 22 T cell receptor beta chains below, sequenced in a study of cytomegalovirus exposure and HLA in healthy donors. PCR primers comprised 60 Vbeta and 13 Jbeta primers. The table came from immunoSEQ multiplex PCR; TCRdb's copy has only in-frame clones and leaves some out. The sample records tens of thousands of clones, around 80% being singletons. The sequenced sample consisted of PBMCs. The source is a male donor in good health and CMV-seropositive.

The J gene is TRBJ1-2, the V gene TRBV7-9, with 10 positions matching TRBD1. The CDR3 totals 14 residues. Losses at the gene ends were 6 bases for V and 6 bases for J; bases not matched to a gene: 7. Per the germline V gene, CDR1 is SEHNR and CDR2 is FQNEAQ (reference sequence). Here the CDR3 DNA reads TGTGCCAGCAGATTGGAGGGACAGGGGAATGGCTACACCTTC. Translation gives CASRLEGQGNGYTF.

The J gene is TRBJ2-7, the V gene TRBV5-3; 13 bases agree with TRBD2. TRBV5-3 qualifies as an ORF whose function is uncertain. The CDR3 has 17 amino acids. The V and J ends lost 3 bases and 7 bases, in that order; junction bases with no gene match: 13. The CDR3 reads CARSSDRGTSGTTEQYF. The CDR3 DNA is TGTGCCAGAAGCTCAGACCGCGGGACTAGCGGGACGACTGAGCAGTACTTC.

This clone has only one observation. V gene TRBV6-6 combines with J gene TRBJ2-4; D is uncertain. Germline lookup yields CDR1 MNHNY and CDR2 SVGAGI (reference sequence). The V and J ends lost 2 bases and 0 bases respectively, with 5 bases between them. This CDR3 region has 14 residues. The CDR3 protein is CASSYEVAKNIQYF. CDR3 DNA: TGTGCCAGCAGTTACGAGGTAGCCAAAAACATTCAGTACTTC.

The table lists this clone with a count of one. V usage is TRBV11-2 and J usage is TRBJ2-3, with 7 bases lining up with TRBD2. The CDR3 contains 17 residues. The ends lost 4 bases at V and 2 bases at J; junction bases unmatched: 12. Germline CDR1 is SGHAT and CDR2 is FQNNGV. The CDR3 reads CASSSPGRSRVTDTQYF. CDR3 coding DNA: TGTGCCAGCAGCTCCCCCGGGAGGAGTAGGGTCACAGATACGCAGTATTTT.

V is TRBV28 and J is TRBJ2-2, with D hard to call. The ends were cut back, 8 bases at V and 2 bases at J, with 9 bases in the middle. The CDR3 runs to 13 residues. CDR1 MDHEN and CDR2 SYDVKM come from the germline V gene. CDR3 amino acids: CASYSPNTGELFF. Written as DNA, the CDR3 is TGTGCCAGCTATAGTCCAAACACCGGGGAGCTGTTTTTT.

The chain recombines TRBV28 with TRBJ1-6; D is unresolved. CDR3 size: 15 residues. The ends were cut back, 6 bases at V and 2 bases at J, with 11 bases in the middle. The germline V gene encodes CDR1 MDHEN and CDR2 SYDVKM. In DNA form, the CDR3 reads TGTGCCAGCAGCCCCATGAGCCCCTATAATTCACCCCTCCACTTT. Protein: CASSPMSPYNSPLHF.

The chain couples TRBV5-1 to TRBJ2-2; a weak D match, TRBD2 (6 bases). Germline CDR1 is SGHRS and CDR2 is YFSETQ. Deletions cut 6 bases from V and 6 bases from J, with 24 bases between. The CDR3 spans 17 residues. The DNA for the CDR3 is TGCGCCAGCAACTCACCTGAGGGGCTAGCGATACCCGGGGAGCTGTTTTTT. Protein product: CASNSPEGLAIPGELFF. Combining the CDR3 with reference TRBV5-1 and TRBJ2-2 gives the whole variable domain KAGVTQTPRYLIKTRGQQVTLSCSPISGHRSVSWYQQTPGQGLQFLFEYFSETQRNKGNFPGRFSGRQFSNSRSEMNVSTLELGDSALYLCASNSPEGLAIPGELFFGEGSRLTVL.

The V gene is TRBV5-1, the J gene TRBJ2-3; TRBD2 matches 12 bases. V trimming: 6 bases; J trimming: 1 base; junction bases outside the gene matches: 9. The CDR3 length is 17 residues. Looked up from germline, CDR1 is SGHRS and CDR2 is YFSETQ. The CDR3 DNA is TGCGCCAGCACTCCCCGGACTAGCGGGGTGGGCACAGATACGCAGTATTTT. It yields the protein CASTPRTSGVGTDTQYF.

This chain links TRBV30 with TRBJ2-1; D might be TRBD1 (5 bases). Germline V gene data show CDR1 as GTSNPN and CDR2 as SVGIG (reference sequence). This CDR3 has 13 residues. Trimming shortened V by 3 bases and J by 9 bases, and 15 bases separated the two germline ends. CDR3 region: CAWRKKGLGEQFF. The CDR3 DNA follows: TGTGCCTGGAGGAAGAAGGGGTTGGGTGAGCAGTTCTTC.

J is TRBJ2-5 and V is TRBV27; D possibly corresponds to TRBD2 (6 bases). Germline loops: CDR1 MNHEY, CDR2 SMNVEV (reference sequence). V lost 7 bases to trimming and J lost 6 bases, with 18 bases between them. This CDR3 is built from 14 residues. The CDR3 DNA reads as TGTGCCAGCAAAGTAGGTGCAGGACTAAAGACCCAGTACTTC. As protein: CASKVGAGLKTQYF.

This clone has just a few counts. The genes are TRBV27 and TRBJ1-1; D unclear. Trimming removed 2 bases at V and 5 bases at J, with 9 bases between. This CDR3 has 13 residues. Germline V CDR1 and CDR2: MNHEY, SMNVEV (reference sequence). The chain's CDR3 is CASSLISSTEAFF. In nucleotides, the CDR3 is TGTGCCAGCAGTTTAATTTCCTCTACTGAAGCTTTCTTT.

The chain carries TRBV7-9 and TRBJ1-1, with 7 nucleotides matching TRBD1. Per germline, CDR1 SEHNR and CDR2 FQNEAQ (reference sequence). The CDR3 consists of 15 residues. V shed 1 base, J shed 0 bases, and the junction held 2 bases outside the gene matches. Here the CDR3 reads CASSLEGTVNTEAFF. The CDR3 DNA sequence: TGTGCCAGCAGCTTAGAAGGGACAGTGAACACTGAAGCTTTCTTT.

This chain uses TRBV29-1 with TRBJ2-1; 8 bases are shared with TRBD2. The CDR3 is 19 amino acids. CDR1 and CDR2 from the germline V gene are SQVTM and ANQGSEA. V lost 0 bases and J lost 0; bases outside the gene matches: 13. The CDR3 is CSVEDPLAESTFSYNEQFF. CDR3 coding DNA: TGCAGCGTTGAAGATCCACTAGCGGAGAGTACCTTCTCCTACAATGAGCAGTTCTTC.

The rearrangement uses TRBV19 and TRBJ2-2; 9 positions match TRBD1. This CDR3 comprises 15 residues. CDR1 and CDR2 (germline): LNHDA, SQIVND (reference sequence). V dropped 5 bases and J dropped 7; count of bases not matched to a gene: 8. The CDR3 DNA sequence: TGTGCCAGTAGTTTCTCCGGGACAGGGTTCGGGGAGCTGTTTTTT. Translation: CASSFSGTGFGELFF.

The gene calls are TRBV5-1 and TRBJ1-1, with D unclear. The V end lost 4 bases, the J end lost 0 bases, and 16 bases lay between the germline ends. The CDR3 is made up of 16 amino acids. Germline V lookup: CDR1 SGHRS, CDR2 YFSETQ. The CDR3 coding sequence is TGCGCCAGCAGCCCGCTGGTTACTACATTGAACACTGAAGCTTTCTTT. Translation gives CASSPLVTTLNTEAFF.

The chain has TRBV5-1 and TRBJ2-3; D gene uncertain. Germline values: CDR1 SGHRS, CDR2 YFSETQ. V lost 0 bases, J lost 2 bases, and 13 bases lay in between. This CDR3 has 16 residues. Written as DNA, the CDR3 is TGCGCCAGCAGCTTGGTACCAGGATTAAACACAGATACGCAGTATTTT. It is translated as CASSLVPGLNTDTQYF.

The chain combines TRBV2 with TRBJ2-5; 7 nucleotides agree with TRBD1. Looked up from germline, CDR1 is SNHLY and CDR2 is FYNNEI. Trimming at V came to 7 bases and at J to 2 bases, leaving 7 bases not matched to a gene. CDR3 length: 14 amino acids. CDR3 in DNA: TGTGCCAGCAAATCAGACAGGGTACAAGAGACCCAGTACTTC. Amino acid sequence: CASKSDRVQETQYF. Complete variable domain (other parts from reference TRBV2 and TRBJ2-5): EPEVTQTPSHQVTQMGQEVILRCVPISNHLYFYWYRQILGQKVEFLVSFYNNEISEKSEIFDDQFSVERPDGSNFTLKIRSTKLEDSAMYFCASKSDRVQETQYFGPGTRLLVL.

The chain has TRBV7-9 and TRBJ2-2, with TRBD2 matching 7 bases. The J segment lost 5 bases and the V segment lost 0 bases, leaving 3 bases of the junction unmatched. The CDR3 totals 15 residues. From germline, CDR1 is SEHNR and CDR2 FQNEAQ (reference sequence). In DNA form, the CDR3 reads TGTGCCAGCAGCTTAGCGCGGGGGAAAACCGGGGAGCTGTTTTTT. Translation: CASSLARGKTGELFF.

V and J are TRBV2 and TRBJ2-2, with 7 positions matching TRBD2. CDR1 and CDR2 (germline): SNHLY, FYNNEI. The CDR3 is 13 amino acids. J gave up 6 bases and V 11 bases, and 9 bases lay outside the gene matches. CDR3 sequence reads: CASTSARPGELFF. The DNA of the CDR3 is TGTGCCTCTACTAGCGCCCGCCCCGGGGAGCTGTTTTTT. The complete variable domain, with remaining parts taken from reference TRBV2 and TRBJ2-2, reads EPEVTQTPSHQVTQMGQEVILRCVPISNHLYFYWYRQILGQKVEFLVSFYNNEISEKSEIFDDQFSVERPDGSNFTLKIRSTKLEDSAMYFCASTSARPGELFFGEGSRLTVL.

The chain links TRBV2 to TRBJ2-7, with a possible D match to TRBD1 (5 bases). This CDR3 has 13 amino acids. Germline V gene sequence: CDR1 SNHLY, CDR2 FYNNEI. V was clipped by 6 bases and J by 3 bases, with 12 bases between them. The CDR3 protein is CASRDNPSYEQYF. Here the CDR3 DNA reads TGTGCCAGCAGGGACAACCCAAGCTACGAGCAGTACTTC.

This clone was observed a single time. The rearrangement links TRBV15 to TRBJ2-6, with D possibly TRBD1 on 5 matching bases. The CDR3 contains 15 residues. Germline V lookup: CDR1 LNHNV, CDR2 YYDKDF (reference sequence). Trimming removed 0 bases at V and 2 bases at J, with 5 bases between. The CDR3 loop is CATSREGAGANVLTF. The CDR3 DNA is TGTGCCACCAGCAGAGAAGGGGCTGGGGCCAACGTCCTGACTTTC.

The chain carries TRBV18 and TRBJ2-7, with D possibly matching TRBD1 (6 bases). Deletions cut 3 bases from V and 0 bases from J, with 12 bases between. Germline-derived CDR1 and CDR2 are KGHSH and LQKENI. The CDR3 has 15 amino acids. The CDR3 loop is CASSPDRVSSYEQYF. The CDR3 DNA reads as TGTGCCAGCTCACCGGACAGAGTAAGCTCCTACGAGCAGTACTTC. The complete variable domain, with remaining parts taken from reference TRBV18 and TRBJ2-7, reads NAGVMQNPRHLVRRRGQEARLRCSPMKGHSHVYWYRQLPEEGLKFMVYLQKENIIDESGMPKERFSAEFPKEGPSILRIQQVVRGDSAAYFCASSPDRVSSYEQYFGPGTRLTVT.